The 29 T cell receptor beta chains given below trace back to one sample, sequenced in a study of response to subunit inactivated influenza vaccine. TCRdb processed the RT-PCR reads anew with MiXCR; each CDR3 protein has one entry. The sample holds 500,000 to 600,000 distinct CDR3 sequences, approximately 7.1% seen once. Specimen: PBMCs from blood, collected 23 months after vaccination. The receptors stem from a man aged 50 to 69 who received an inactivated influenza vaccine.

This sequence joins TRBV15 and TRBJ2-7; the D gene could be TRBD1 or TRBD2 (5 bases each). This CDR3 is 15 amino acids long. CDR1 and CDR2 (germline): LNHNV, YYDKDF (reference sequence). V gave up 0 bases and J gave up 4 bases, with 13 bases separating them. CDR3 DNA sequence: TGTGCCACCAGCAGAGATATGGGGGTGGCGTACGAGCAGTACTTC. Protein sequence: CATSRDMGVAYEQYF.

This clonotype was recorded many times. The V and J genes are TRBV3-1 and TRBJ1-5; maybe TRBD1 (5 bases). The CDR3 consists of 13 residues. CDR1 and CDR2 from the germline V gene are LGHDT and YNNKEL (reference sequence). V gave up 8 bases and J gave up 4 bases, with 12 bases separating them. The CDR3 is CASSRTPNQPQHF. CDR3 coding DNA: TGTGCCAGCTCACGGACACCTAATCAGCCCCAGCATTTT.

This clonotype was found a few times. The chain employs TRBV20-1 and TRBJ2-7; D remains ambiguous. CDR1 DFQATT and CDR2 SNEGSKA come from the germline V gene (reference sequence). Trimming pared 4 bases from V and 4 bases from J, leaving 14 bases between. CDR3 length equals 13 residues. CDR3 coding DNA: TGCAGTGCTATCCCCATTCGTGGTTACGAGCAGTACTTC. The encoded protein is CSAIPIRGYEQYF.

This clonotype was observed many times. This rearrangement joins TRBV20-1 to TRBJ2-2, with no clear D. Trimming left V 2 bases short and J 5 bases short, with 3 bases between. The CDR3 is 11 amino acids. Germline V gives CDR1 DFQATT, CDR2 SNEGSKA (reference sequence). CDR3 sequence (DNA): TGCAGTGCTAGAAAAACCGGGGAGCTGTTTTTT. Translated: CSARKTGELFF.

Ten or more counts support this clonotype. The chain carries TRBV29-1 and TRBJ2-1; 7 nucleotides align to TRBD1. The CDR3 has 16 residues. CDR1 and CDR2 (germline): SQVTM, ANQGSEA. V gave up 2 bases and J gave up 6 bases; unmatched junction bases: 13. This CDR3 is CSVERQGVPSGNEQFF. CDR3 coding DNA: TGCAGCGTTGAAAGGCAGGGGGTTCCTTCGGGCAATGAGCAGTTCTTC.

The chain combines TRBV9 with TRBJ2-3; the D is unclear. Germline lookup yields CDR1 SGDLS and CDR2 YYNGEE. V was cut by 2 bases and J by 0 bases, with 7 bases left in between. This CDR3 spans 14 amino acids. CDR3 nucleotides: TGTGCCAGCAGCGTGCCGGATAGCACAGATACGCAGTATTTT. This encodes CASSVPDSTDTQYF.

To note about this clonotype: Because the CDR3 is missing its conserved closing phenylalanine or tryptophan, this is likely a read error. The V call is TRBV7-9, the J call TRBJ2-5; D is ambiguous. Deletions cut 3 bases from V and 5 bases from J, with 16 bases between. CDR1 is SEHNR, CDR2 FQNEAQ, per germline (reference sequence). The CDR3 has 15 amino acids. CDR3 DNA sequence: TGTGCCAGCAGCTTTCACAGTGGTGGCCGGGAGACCCAGTACTGT. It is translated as CASSFHSGGRETQYC.

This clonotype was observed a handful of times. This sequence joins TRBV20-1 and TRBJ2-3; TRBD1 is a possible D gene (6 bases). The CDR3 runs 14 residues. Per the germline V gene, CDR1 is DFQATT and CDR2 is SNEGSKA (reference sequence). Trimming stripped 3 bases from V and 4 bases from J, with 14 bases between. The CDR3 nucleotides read TGCAGTGCTAGCTACAGGGTTAAGGCAGATACGCAGTATTTT. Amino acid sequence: CSASYRVKADTQYF.

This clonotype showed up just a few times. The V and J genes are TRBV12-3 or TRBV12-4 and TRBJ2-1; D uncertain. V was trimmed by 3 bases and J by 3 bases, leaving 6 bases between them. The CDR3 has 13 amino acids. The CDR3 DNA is TGTGCCAGCAGTTTTAGCCGCTACAATGAGCAGTTCTTC. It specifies CASSFSRYNEQFF.

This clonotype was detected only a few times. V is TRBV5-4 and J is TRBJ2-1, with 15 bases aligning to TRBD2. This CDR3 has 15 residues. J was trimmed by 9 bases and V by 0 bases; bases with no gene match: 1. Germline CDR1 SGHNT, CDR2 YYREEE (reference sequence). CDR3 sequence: CASSLEGLAGGEQFF. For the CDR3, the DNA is TGTGCCAGCAGCTTGGAGGGACTAGCGGGAGGTGAGCAGTTCTTC.

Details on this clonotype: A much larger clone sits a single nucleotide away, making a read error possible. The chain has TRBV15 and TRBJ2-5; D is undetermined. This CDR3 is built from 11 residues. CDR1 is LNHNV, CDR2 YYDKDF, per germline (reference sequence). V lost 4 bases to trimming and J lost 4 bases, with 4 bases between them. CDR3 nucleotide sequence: TGTGCCACCAGCAAGGGAGAGACCCAGTACTTC. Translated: CATSKGETQYF.

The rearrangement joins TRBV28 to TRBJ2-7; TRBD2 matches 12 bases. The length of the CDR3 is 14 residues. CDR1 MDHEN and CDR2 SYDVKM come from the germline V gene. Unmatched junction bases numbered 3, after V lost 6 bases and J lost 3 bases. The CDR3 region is CASRTSGSLYEQYF. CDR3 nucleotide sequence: TGTGCCAGCAGGACTAGCGGGAGTCTCTACGAGCAGTACTTC.

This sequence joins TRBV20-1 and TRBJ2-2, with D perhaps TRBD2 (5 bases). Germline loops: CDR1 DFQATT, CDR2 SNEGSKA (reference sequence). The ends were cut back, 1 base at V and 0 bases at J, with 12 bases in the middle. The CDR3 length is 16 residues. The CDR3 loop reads CSARVRGLANTGELFF. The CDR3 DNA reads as TGCAGTGCTAGAGTGCGCGGACTGGCGAACACCGGGGAGCTGTTTTTT.

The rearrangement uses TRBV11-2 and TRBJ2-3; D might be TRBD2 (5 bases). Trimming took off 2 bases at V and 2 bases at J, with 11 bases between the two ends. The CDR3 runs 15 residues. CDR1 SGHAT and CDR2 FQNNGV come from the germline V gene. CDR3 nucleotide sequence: TGTGCCAGCAGCTTACTCGGGATTGACACAGATACGCAGTATTTT. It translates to CASSLLGIDTDTQYF. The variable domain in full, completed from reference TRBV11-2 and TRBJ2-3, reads EAGVAQSPRYKIIEKRQSVAFWCNPISGHATLYWYQQILGQGPKLLIQFQNNGVVDDSQLPKDRFSAERLKGVDSTLKIQPAKLEDSAVYLCASSLLGIDTDTQYFGPGTRLTVL.

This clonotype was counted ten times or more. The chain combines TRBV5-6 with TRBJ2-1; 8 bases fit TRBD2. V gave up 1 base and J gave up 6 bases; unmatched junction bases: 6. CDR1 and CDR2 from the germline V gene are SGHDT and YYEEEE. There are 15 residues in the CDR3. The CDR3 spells CASSLNSGSLNEQFF. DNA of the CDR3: TGTGCCAGCAGCTTGAACAGCGGGAGTCTCAATGAGCAGTTCTTC.

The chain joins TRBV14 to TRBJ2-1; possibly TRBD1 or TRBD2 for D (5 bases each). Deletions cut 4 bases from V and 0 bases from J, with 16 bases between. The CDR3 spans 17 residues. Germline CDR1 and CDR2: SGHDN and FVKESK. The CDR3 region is CASSLNLWGSSYNEQFF. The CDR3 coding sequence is TGTGCCAGCAGCCTCAACCTGTGGGGGAGCTCCTACAATGAGCAGTTCTTC. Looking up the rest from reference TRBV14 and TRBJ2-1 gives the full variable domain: EAGVTQFPSHSVIEKGQTVTLRCDPISGHDNLYWYRRVMGKEIKFLLHFVKESKQDESGMPNNRFLAERTGGTYSTLKVQPAELEDSGVYFCASSLNLWGSSYNEQFFGPGTRLTVL.

For the CDR3, the DNA is TGTGCCAGCAGCACAACGGCCGCTGGGGCCAACGTCCTGACTTTC. It is translated as CASSTTAAGANVLTF. The V call is TRBV12-3 or TRBV12-4, the J call TRBJ2-6; no definite D call. The V end was cut by 6 bases, the J end by 2 bases, with 11 bases between. CDR3 length: 15 amino acids.

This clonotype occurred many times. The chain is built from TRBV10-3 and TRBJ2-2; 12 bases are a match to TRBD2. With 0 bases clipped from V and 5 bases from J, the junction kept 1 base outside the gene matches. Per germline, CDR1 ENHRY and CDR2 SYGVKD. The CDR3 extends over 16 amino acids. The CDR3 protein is CAISESLAGGTGELFF. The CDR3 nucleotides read TGTGCCATCAGTGAGTCGCTAGCGGGAGGGACCGGGGAGCTGTTTTTT.

This chain's CDR3 is CASSPPGPNEQFF. The CDR3 DNA follows: TGTGCCAGCAGTCCCCCCGGTCCCAATGAGCAGTTCTTC. The chain joins TRBV28 to TRBJ2-1; unclear D gene. CDR3 size: 13 residues. From germline, CDR1 is MDHEN and CDR2 SYDVKM. V lost 5 bases and J 6 bases, leaving 11 bases between the germline ends.

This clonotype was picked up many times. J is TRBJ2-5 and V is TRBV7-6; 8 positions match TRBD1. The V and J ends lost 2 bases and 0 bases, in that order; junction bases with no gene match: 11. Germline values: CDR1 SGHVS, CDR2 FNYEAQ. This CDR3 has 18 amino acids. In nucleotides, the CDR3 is TGTGCCAGCAGCTTACAGGGGGCGGCTATCCAGTACCAAGAGACCCAGTACTTC. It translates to CASSLQGAAIQYQETQYF.

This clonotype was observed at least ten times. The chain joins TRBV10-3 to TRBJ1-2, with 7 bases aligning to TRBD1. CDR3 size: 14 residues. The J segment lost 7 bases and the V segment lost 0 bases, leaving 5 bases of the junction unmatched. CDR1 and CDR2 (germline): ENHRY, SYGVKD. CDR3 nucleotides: TGTGCCATCAGTGAGTCCGACAGGGTCGGTGGCTACACCTTC. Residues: CAISESDRVGGYTF.

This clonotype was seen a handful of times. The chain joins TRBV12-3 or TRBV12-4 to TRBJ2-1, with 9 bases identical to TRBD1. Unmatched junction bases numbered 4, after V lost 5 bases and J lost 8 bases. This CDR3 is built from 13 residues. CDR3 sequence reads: CASSAGQGHEQFF. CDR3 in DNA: TGTGCCAGCAGTGCGGGACAGGGCCATGAGCAGTTCTTC.

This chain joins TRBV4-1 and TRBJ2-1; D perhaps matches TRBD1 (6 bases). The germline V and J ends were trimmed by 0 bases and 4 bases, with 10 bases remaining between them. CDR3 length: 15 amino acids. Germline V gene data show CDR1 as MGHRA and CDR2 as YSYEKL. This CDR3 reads CASSQEQGAYNEQFF. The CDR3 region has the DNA TGCGCCAGCAGCCAAGAACAGGGAGCGTACAATGAGCAGTTCTTC.

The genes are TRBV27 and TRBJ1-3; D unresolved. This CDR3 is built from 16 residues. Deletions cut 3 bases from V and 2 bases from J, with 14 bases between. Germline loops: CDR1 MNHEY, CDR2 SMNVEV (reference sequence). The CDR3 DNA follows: TGTGCCAGCAGTTTCTACCCGGTGCGGGCTGGAAACACCATATATTTT. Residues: CASSFYPVRAGNTIYF.

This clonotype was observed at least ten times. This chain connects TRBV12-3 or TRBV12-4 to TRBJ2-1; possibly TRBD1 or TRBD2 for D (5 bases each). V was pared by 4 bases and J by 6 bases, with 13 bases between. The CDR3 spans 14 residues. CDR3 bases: TGTGCCAGCAGTTCCCCCGGGACCGTCAATGAGCAGTTCTTC. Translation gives CASSSPGTVNEQFF.

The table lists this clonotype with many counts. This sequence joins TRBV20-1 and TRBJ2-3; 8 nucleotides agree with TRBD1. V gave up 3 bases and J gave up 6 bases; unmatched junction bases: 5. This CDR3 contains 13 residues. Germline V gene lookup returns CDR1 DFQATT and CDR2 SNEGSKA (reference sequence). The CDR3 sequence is CSASQGAGDTQYF. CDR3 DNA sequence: TGCAGTGCTAGCCAGGGGGCAGGGGATACGCAGTATTTT.

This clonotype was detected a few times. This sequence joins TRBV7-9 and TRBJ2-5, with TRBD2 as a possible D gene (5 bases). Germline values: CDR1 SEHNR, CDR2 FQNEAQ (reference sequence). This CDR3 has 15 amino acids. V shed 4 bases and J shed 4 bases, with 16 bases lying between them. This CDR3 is CASSSPGGRGETQYF. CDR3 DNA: TGTGCCAGCAGCTCCCCGGGTGGACGGGGAGAGACCCAGTACTTC.

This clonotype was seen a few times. CDR3 in DNA: TGTGCCAGCAGCCCCCCCCGCAGGGGGCAAGAGACCCAGTACTTC. Translation gives CASSPPRRGQETQYF. The chain uses TRBV7-2 and TRBJ2-5; 7 nucleotides line up with TRBD1. This CDR3 is built from 15 residues. Germline V gene sequence: CDR1 SGHTA, CDR2 FQGNSA. After removal of 5 bases from V and 2 bases from J, the junction contained 8 bases not matched to a gene. Full variable domain (rest looked up from reference TRBV7-2 and TRBJ2-5): GAGVSQSPSNKVTEKGKDVELRCDPISGHTALYWYRQSLGQGLEFLIYFQGNSAPDKSGLPSDRFSAERTGGSVSTLTIQRTQQEDSAVYLCASSPPRRGQETQYFGPGTRLLVL.

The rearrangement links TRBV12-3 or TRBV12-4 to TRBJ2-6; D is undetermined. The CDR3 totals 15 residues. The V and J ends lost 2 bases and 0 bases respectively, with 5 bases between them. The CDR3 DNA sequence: TGTGCCAGCAGTTTATATAGCTCTGGGGCCAACGTCCTGACTTTC. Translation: CASSLYSSGANVLTF.